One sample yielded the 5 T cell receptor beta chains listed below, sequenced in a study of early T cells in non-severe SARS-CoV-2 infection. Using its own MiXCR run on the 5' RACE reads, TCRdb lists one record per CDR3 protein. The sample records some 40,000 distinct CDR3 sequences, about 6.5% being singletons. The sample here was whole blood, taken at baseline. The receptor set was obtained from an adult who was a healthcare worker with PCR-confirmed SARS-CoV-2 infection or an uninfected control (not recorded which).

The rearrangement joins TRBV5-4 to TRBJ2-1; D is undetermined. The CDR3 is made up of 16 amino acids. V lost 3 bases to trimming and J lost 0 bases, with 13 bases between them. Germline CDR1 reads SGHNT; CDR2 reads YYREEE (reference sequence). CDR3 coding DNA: TGTGCCAGCAGCTCACCCCTTCGTAGCTCCTACAATGAGCAGTTCTTC. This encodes CASSSPLRSSYNEQFF.

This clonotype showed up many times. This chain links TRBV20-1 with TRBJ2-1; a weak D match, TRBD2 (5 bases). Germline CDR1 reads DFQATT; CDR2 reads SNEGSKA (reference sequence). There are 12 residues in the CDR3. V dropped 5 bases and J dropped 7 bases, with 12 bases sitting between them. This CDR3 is CSAGGPGNEQFF. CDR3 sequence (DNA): TGCAGTGCTGGCGGTCCGGGGAATGAGCAGTTCTTC.

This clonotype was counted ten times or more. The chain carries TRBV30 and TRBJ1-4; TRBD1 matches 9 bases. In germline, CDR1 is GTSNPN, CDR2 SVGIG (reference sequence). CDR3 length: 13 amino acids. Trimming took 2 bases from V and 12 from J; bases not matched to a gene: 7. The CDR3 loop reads CAWSWGQGYELFF. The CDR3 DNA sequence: TGTGCCTGGAGTTGGGGACAGGGCTATGAACTGTTTTTT.

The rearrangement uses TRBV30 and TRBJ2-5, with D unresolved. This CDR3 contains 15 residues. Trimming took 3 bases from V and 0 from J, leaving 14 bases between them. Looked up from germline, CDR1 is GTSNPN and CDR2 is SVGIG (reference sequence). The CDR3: CAWRSRQAYQETQYF. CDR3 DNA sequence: TGTGCCTGGAGGAGTCGGCAGGCGTACCAAGAGACCCAGTACTTC.

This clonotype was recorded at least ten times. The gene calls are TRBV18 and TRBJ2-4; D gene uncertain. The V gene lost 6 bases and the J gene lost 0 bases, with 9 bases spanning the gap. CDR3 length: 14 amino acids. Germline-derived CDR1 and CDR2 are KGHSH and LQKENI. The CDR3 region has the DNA TGTGCCAGCTCTACGACCCTAGCCAAAAACATTCAGTACTTC. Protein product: CASSTTLAKNIQYF.